This T cell receptor beta chain was identified during a study of blood T cell repertoires in COVID-19. Study-wide context: Sites in the United States, Italy and Spain provided acute and convalescent COVID-19 samples.

Clones were sequenced by immunoSEQ multiplex PCR, and TCRdb holds only the in-frame ones, with some missing. The sample gives about 200,000 clones, about 83% of which show up once; about 6.2% is in the top ten. The sequence derives from a man aged 60 to 75 who had recovered from COVID-19. Material: peripheral blood.

CDR3 nucleotide sequence: TGTGCCAGCAGTACCGGGACAGAAACCGGGGAGCTGTTTTTT. Amino acid sequence: CASSTGTETGELFF. The chain has TRBV6-6 and TRBJ2-2, with 7 bases identical to TRBD1. The CDR3 is 14 amino acids. CDR1 is MNHNY and CDR2 is SVGAGI in the germline V gene (reference sequence). The V segment lost 5 bases and the J segment 5 bases; nucleotides outside the gene matches: 5.